This T cell receptor beta chain emerged from a study of human T cells and chemical hapten exposure. TCRdb called the RACE reads again in MiXCR, with one record for every CDR3 protein. The repertoire holds a few hundred thousand distinct CDR3 sequences, with about 6% as singletons. This clonotype has only a few counts. The sample's time point: patch test 2, 6 weeks after DPC sensitization. Treatment in this sample: therapeutic diphenylcyclopropenone sensitization with weekly scalp DPC. Patches went on only after blood had been drawn each time. People who gave samples had alopecia, were 18 to 70 years old, and were suitable for DPC. Total RNA came from unfractionated whole blood. Looked up from germline, CDR1 is MNHEY and CDR2 is SVGAGI. Trimming shortened V by 2 bases and J by 4 bases, and 8 bases separated the two germline ends. The CDR3 has 13 amino acids.

The sequence came from a woman aged 18-30 years with alopecia areata. Some clones in this sample may be carry-over from other donors' samples. This chain joins TRBV6-5 and TRBJ1-2; D is ambiguous. The sequencing here drew on whole blood, taken in connection with sensitization to the hapten diphenylcyclopropenone (DPC). The CDR3 DNA reads TGTGCCAGCAGTTACGGGCGGTTCTATGGCTACACCTTC. Translated, it gives CASSYGRFYGYTF.